The T cell receptor (beta chain) under discussion was sequenced for a study of T cell responses to AZD1222 COVID-19 vaccine. Findings and limits, study-wide: Only a handful of people who got AZD1222 tested seropositive at baseline. Only after the peak T cell response were repertoires sampled.

This CDR3 comprises 15 residues. The V end lost 0 bases, the J end lost 4 bases, and 10 bases lay between the germline ends. Germline V CDR1 and CDR2: SGDLS, YYNGEE. Of note for this clone: Its antigen remains unidentified.

TCRdb's copy holds only in-frame clones and misses some; the assay was immunoSEQ multiplex PCR. The repertoire holds around 50,000 clones, with about 90% as singletons. This sample comprised peripheral blood, obtained on day 0 of AZD1222 vaccination. This TCR was recovered from an adult in good health. This sequence joins TRBV9 and TRBJ1-4; D is unclear. CDR3 sequence reads: CASSVGTLNNEKLFF. As DNA, the CDR3 is TGTGCCAGCAGCGTAGGTACCCTTAATAATGAAAAACTGTTTTTT. The whole variable domain, filled in from reference TRBV9 and TRBJ1-4, reads DSGVTQTPKHLITATGQRVTLRCSPRSGDLSVYWYQQSLDQGLQFLIQYYNGEERAKGNILERFSAQQFPDLHSELNLSSLELGDSALYFCASSVGTLNNEKLFFGSGTQLSVL.